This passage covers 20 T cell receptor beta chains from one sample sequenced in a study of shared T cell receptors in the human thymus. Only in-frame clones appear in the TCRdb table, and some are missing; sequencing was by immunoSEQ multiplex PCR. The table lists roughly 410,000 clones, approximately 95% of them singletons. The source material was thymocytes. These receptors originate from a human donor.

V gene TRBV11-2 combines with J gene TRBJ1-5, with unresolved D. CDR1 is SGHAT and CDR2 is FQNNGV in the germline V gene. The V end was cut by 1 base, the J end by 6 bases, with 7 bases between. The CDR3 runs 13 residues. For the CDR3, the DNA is TGTGCCAGCAGCTTAGCCACCTTTCAGCCCCAGCATTTT. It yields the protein CASSLATFQPQHF.

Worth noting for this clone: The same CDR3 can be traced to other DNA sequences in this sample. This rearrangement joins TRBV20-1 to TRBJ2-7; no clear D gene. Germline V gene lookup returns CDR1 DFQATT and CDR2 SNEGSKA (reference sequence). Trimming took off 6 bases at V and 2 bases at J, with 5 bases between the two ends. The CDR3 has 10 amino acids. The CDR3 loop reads CSAHPYEQYF. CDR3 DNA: TGCAGTGCCCATCCCTACGAGCAGTACTTC.

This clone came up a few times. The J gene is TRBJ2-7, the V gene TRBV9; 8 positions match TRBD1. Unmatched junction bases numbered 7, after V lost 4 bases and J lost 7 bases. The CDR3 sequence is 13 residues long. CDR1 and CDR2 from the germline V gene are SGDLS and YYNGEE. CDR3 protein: CASSLQGADEQYF. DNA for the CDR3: TGTGCCAGCAGCCTCCAGGGGGCGGATGAGCAGTACTTC.

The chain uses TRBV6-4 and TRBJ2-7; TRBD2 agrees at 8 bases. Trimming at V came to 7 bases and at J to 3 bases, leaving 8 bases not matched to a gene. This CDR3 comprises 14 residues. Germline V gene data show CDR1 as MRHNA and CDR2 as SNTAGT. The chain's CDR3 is CASKRPGLVYEQYF. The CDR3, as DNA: TGTGCCAGCAAAAGACCGGGACTAGTCTACGAGCAGTACTTC.

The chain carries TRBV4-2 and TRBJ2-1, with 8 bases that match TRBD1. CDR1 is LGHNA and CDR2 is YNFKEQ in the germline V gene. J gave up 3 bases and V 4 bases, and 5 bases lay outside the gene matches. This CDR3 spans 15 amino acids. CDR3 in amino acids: CASSLQGADYNEQFF. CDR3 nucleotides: TGTGCCAGCAGCCTCCAGGGGGCAGACTACAATGAGCAGTTCTTC.

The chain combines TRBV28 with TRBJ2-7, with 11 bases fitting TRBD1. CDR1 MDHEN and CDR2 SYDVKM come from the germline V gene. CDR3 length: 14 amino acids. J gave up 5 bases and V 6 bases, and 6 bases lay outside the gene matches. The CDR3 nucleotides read TGTGCCAGCAGCCGTACGGGACAGGGGGACGAGCAGTACTTC. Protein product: CASSRTGQGDEQYF. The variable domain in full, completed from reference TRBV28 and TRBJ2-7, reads DVKVTQSSRYLVKRTGEKVFLECVQDMDHENMFWYRQDPGLGLRLIYFSYDVKMKEKGDIPEGYSVSREKKERFSLILESASTNQTSMYLCASSRTGQGDEQYFGPGTRLTVT.

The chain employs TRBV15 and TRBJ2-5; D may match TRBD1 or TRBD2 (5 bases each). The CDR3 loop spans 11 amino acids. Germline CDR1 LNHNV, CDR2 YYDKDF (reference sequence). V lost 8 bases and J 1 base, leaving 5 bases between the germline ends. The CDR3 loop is CATGGQETQYF. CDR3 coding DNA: TGTGCCACCGGGGGCCAAGAGACCCAGTACTTC. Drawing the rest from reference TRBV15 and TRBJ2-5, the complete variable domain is DAMVIQNPRYQVTQFGKPVTLSCSQTLNHNVMYWYQQKSSQAPKLLFHYYDKDFNNEADTPDNFQSRRPNTSFCFLDIRSPGLGDTAMYLCATGGQETQYFGPGTRLLVL.

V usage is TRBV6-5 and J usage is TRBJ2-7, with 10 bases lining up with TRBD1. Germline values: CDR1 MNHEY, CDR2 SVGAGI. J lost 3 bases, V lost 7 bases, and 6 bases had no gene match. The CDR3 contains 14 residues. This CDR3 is CASNEGQGLYEQYF. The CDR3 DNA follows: TGTGCCAGCAACGAGGGACAGGGGCTCTACGAGCAGTACTTC.

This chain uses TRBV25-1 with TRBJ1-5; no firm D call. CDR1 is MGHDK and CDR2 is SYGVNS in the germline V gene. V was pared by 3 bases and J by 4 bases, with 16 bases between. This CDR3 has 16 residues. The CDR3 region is CASSDVKLVGNQPQHF. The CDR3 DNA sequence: TGTGCCAGCAGTGATGTTAAATTGGTCGGGAATCAGCCCCAGCATTTT.

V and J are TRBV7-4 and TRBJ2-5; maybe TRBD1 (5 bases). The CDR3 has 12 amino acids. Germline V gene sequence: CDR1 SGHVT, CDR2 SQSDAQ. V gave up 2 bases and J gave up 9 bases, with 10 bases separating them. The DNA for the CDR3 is TGTGCCAGCAGCTTACGTCAGGGTCCCCAGTACTTC. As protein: CASSLRQGPQYF. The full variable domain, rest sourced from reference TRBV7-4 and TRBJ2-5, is GAGVSQSPRYKVAKRGRDVALRCDSISGHVTLYWYRQTLGQGSEVLTYSQSDAQRDKSGRPSGRFSAERPERSVSTLKIQRTEQGDSAVYLCASSLRQGPQYFGPGTRLLVL.

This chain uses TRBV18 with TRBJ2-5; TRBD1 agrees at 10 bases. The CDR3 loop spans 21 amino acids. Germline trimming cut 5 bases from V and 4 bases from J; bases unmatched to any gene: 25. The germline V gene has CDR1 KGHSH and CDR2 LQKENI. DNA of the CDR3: TGTGCCAGCTCAACGATACTCCGGGACAGGGGTATCGATGCGTCCGTAGAGACCCAGTACTTC. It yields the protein CASSTILRDRGIDASVETQYF.

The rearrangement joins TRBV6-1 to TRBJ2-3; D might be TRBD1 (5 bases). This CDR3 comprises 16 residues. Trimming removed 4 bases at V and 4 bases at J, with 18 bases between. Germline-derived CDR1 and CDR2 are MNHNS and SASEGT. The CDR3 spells CASSVPRQSGPDTQYF. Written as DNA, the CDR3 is TGTGCCAGCAGTGTTCCCCGACAGAGTGGACCAGATACGCAGTATTTT.

CDR3 in amino acids: CASSLFKNTGELFF. The CDR3 bases are TGCGCCAGCAGCTTGTTCAAGAACACCGGGGAGCTGTTTTTT. This chain joins TRBV5-1 and TRBJ2-2; D unclear. CDR3 length equals 14 residues. Germline CDR1 reads SGHRS; CDR2 reads YFSETQ. Trimming removed 1 base from V and 1 base from J, with 5 bases in between. The full variable domain, completed using reference TRBV5-1 and TRBJ2-2, is KAGVTQTPRYLIKTRGQQVTLSCSPISGHRSVSWYQQTPGQGLQFLFEYFSETQRNKGNFPGRFSGRQFSNSRSEMNVSTLELGDSALYLCASSLFKNTGELFFGEGSRLTVL.

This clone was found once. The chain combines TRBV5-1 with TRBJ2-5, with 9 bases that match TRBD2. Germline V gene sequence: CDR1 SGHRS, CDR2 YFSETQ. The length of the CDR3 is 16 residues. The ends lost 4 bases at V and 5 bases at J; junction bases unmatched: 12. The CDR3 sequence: CASSRGAGGRSETQYF. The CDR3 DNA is TGCGCCAGCAGCAGGGGTGCGGGAGGGCGGTCGGAGACCCAGTACTTC. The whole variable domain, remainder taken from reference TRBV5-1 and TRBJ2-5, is KAGVTQTPRYLIKTRGQQVTLSCSPISGHRSVSWYQQTPGQGLQFLFEYFSETQRNKGNFPGRFSGRQFSNSRSEMNVSTLELGDSALYLCASSRGAGGRSETQYFGPGTRLLVL.

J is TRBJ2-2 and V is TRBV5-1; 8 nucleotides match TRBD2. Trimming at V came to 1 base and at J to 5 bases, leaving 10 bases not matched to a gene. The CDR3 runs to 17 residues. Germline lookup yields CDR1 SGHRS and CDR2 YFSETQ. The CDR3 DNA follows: TGCGCCAGCAGCTTGTGTGGTGTCGGGAGGGAAACCGGGGAGCTGTTTTTT. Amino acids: CASSLCGVGRETGELFF.

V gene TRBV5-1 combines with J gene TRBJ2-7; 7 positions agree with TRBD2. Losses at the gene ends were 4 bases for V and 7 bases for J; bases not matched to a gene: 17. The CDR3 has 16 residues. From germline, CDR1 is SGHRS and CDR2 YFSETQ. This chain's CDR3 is CASSPWGEGREEEQYF. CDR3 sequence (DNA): TGCGCCAGCAGCCCCTGGGGGGAGGGCCGGGAAGAAGAGCAGTACTTC. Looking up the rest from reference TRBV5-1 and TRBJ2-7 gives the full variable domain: KAGVTQTPRYLIKTRGQQVTLSCSPISGHRSVSWYQQTPGQGLQFLFEYFSETQRNKGNFPGRFSGRQFSNSRSEMNVSTLELGDSALYLCASSPWGEGREEEQYFGPGTRLTVT.

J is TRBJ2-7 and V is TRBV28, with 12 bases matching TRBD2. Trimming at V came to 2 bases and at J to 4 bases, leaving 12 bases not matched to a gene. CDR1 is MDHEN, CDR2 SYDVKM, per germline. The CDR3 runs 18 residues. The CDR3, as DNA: TGTGCCAGCAGTTTACGCGGGGCAAGACTAGCGGGAGTTTACGAGCAGTACTTC. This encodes CASSLRGARLAGVYEQYF.

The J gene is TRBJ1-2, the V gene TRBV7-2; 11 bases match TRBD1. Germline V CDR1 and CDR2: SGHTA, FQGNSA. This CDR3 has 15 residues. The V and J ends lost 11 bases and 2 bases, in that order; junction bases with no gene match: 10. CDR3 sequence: CAGRTGGGRNYGYTF. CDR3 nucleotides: TGTGCCGGACGGACAGGGGGCGGGAGGAACTATGGCTACACCTTC.

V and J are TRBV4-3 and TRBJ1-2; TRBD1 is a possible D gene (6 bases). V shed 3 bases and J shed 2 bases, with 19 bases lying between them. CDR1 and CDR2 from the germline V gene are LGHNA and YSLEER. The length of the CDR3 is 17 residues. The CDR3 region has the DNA TGCGCCAGCAGCCAGGGCATTGACAGGACTAAGAACTATGGCTACACCTTC. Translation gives CASSQGIDRTKNYGYTF.

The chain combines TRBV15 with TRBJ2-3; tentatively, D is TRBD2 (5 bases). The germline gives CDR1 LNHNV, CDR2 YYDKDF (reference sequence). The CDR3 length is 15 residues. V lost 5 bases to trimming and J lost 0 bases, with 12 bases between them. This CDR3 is CATSLEVFSTDTQYF. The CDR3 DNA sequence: TGTGCCACCAGCTTGGAGGTCTTTAGCACAGATACGCAGTATTTT.